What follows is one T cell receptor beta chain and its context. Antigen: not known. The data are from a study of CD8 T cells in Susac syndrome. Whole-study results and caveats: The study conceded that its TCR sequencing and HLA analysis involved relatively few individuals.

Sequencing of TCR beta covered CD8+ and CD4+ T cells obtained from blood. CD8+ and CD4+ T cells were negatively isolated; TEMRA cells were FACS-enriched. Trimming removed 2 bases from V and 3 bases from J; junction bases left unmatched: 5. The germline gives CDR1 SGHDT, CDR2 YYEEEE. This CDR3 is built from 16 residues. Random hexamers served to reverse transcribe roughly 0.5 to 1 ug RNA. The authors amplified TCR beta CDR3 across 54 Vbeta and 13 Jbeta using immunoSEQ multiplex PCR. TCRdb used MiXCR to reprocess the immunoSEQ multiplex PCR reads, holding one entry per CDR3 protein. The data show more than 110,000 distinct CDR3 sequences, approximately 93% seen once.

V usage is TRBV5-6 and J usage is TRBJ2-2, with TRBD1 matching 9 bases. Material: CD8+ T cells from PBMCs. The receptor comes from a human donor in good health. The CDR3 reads CASSFDRQGDTGELFF. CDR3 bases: TGTGCCAGCAGCTTTGACCGACAGGGGGACACCGGGGAGCTGTTTTTT.